This TCR beta chain derives from a study of shared clonotypes between healthy human individuals. Overall study context: Per donor, CD8 memory used one plate, CD8 naive used two, CD4 memory used three and CD4 naive used three. Regarding the study as a whole: Across subsets, estimated richness was generally greater for naive than for memory populations.

Produced via immunoSEQ multiplex PCR; TCRdb's table is partial and in-frame only. The table records some 1,600,000 clones, around 98% of them present only once. Regarding this clone: Its target is not known.

Germline values: CDR1 MNHNS, CDR2 SASEGT. V gave up 9 bases and J gave up 3 bases; unmatched junction bases: 7. CDR3 length: 13 residues. The study drew all its donors from Caucasian adults living in Nashville, Tennessee. CD45RA+ naive and CD45RA-negative memory subsets were separated from CD4+ cells. This clonotype was sampled from a man aged 25-40 years in good health. The sequenced sample was naive CD4+ T cells sorted from blood. Subset described: CD45RA+ positively selected. The chain recombines TRBV6-1 with TRBJ1-2; 7 bases are a match to TRBD1. Here the CDR3 DNA reads TGTGCCAGTGGGCAGGGGGGGGACTATGGCTACACCTTC. It yields the protein CASGQGGDYGYTF.